This T cell receptor beta chain was captured in a study of T-cell memory formation after mild COVID-19. Study-wide context: Largely donor-specific sequence clusters came from a couple of donors. Study-wide results and limits: Pre-infection memory carried some responding clones, suggesting that cross-reactive memory joined. The second-wave clones peaking on day 37 were not confirmed as SARS-CoV-2-specific.

Germline V gene sequence: CDR1 SGHVS, CDR2 FQNEAQ. This CDR3 contains 15 residues. V was pared by 5 bases and J by 1 base, with 14 bases between. TCRdb re-analysed the 5' RACE reads in MiXCR, keeping a single row per CDR3 protein. The sample shows 300,000 to 350,000 distinct CDR3 sequences, approximately 19% of them seen only once. Remarks on this clonotype: The antigen remains undetermined.

This sequence was found in a man in his late teens or twenties who had mild COVID-19 (a few samples of this study predate the infection). Cell type and time point are not known. Sample: PBMCs or a T cell subset sorted from them (not recorded which). The V and J genes are TRBV7-8 and TRBJ1-1; TRBD1 might be the D (5 bases). The CDR3 sequence is CASSPRGSRNTEAFF. Written as DNA, the CDR3 is TGTGCCAGCAGCCCTAGGGGTTCCAGGAACACTGAAGCTTTCTTT.